This T cell receptor (beta chain) derives from a study of identical twins. The V end was cut by 3 bases, the J end by 7 bases, with 12 bases between. Looked up from germline, CDR1 is ENHRY and CDR2 is SYGVKD. The CDR3 length is 14 residues. Study-level findings and limits: Out-of-frame TCR alpha sharing in monozygotic twins exceeded recombination model predictions. Possibly, invariant MAIT and iNKT cells partly confounded zero-insertion analyses. A cross-sectional statistical analysis, not follow-up of the same donors, supported the conclusions.

TCRdb redid the calling of the 5' RACE reads with MiXCR, one entry per CDR3 protein. The repertoire includes around 450,000 distinct CDR3 sequences, approximately 15% of them detected once, and about 0.52% sits in the top ten. Notes on this clonotype: Its antigen is unknown.

These sequences were also reported in another study, on yellow fever vaccine responses in identical twins.

The sample comprised CD4+ T cells sorted from blood. This sequence was found in a woman between 18 and 30 years old in good health. This chain uses TRBV10-3 with TRBJ2-2; D possibly corresponds to TRBD2 (5 bases). The CDR3 is CAISDRGSNGELFF. DNA of the CDR3: TGTGCCATCAGTGACCGGGGTAGTAACGGGGAGCTGTTTTTT.